This TCR beta chain was sequenced for a study of T cells after yellow fever vaccination. For the study at large: Each low-cell-number fraction was prepared by means of SMART-Seq v4 Ultra Low Input.

TCRdb reprocessed the 5' RACE reads via MiXCR and lists one record per CDR3 protein. The repertoire holds nearly 550,000 distinct CDR3 sequences, with roughly 21% as singletons. Study-wide findings and caveats: Booster sampling recovered most clones from primary vaccination (nearly 98% CD4, approximately 88% CD8).

Worth noting for this clonotype: Its antigen is undetermined.

The sequence derives from a young man who received the YFV17D yellow fever vaccine. The sequencing used PBMCs, collected 15 days after the yellow fever booster vaccination.

The chain's CDR3 is CASSLSGLAGFYNEQFF. As DNA, the CDR3 is TGTGCCAGCAGCCTGTCGGGACTAGCGGGGTTCTACAATGAGCAGTTCTTC. The chain joins TRBV14 to TRBJ2-1, with 13 bases fitting TRBD2. Trimming took 4 bases from V and 3 from J; bases not matched to a gene: 6. This CDR3 is built from 17 residues. Germline CDR1 reads SGHDN; CDR2 reads FVKESK.